This TCR beta chain is drawn from a study of blood T cell repertoires in COVID-19. Study overall: From the United States, Italy and Spain came samples of acute and convalescent COVID-19.

Germline lookup yields CDR1 KGHSH and CDR2 LQKENI. This CDR3 spans 14 amino acids. V was trimmed by 4 bases and J by 1 base, leaving 10 bases between them. Sequenced by immunoSEQ multiplex PCR; TCRdb stores in-frame clones only, minus some. The sample consists of about 220,000 clones, roughly four fifths of them appearing once. The sample taken for sequencing was peripheral blood. The chain couples TRBV18 to TRBJ1-1; D may be TRBD1 (6 bases). The clonotype comes from a woman between 65 and 79 years old with COVID-19, enrolled during active disease. The CDR3 DNA is TGTGCCAGCTCACAATTGACAGGGAACACTGAAGCTTTCTTT. It translates to CASSQLTGNTEAFF. The full variable domain, rest sourced from reference TRBV18 and TRBJ1-1, is NAGVMQNPRHLVRRRGQEARLRCSPMKGHSHVYWYRQLPEEGLKFMVYLQKENIIDESGMPKERFSAEFPKEGPSILRIQQVVRGDSAAYFCASSQLTGNTEAFFGQGTRLTVV.